Here is one TCR beta chain with its context. This CDR3 spans 16 amino acids. The V end lost 4 bases, the J end lost 4 bases, and 19 bases lay between the germline ends. The V gene's germline CDR1 is LGHNA and CDR2 YSLEER. These data originate in a study of blood T cell repertoires in COVID-19. The assay was immunoSEQ multiplex PCR, and TCRdb's table has in-frame clones only and misses some. The table lists more than 65,000 clones, under 80% of them singletons. This sequence was found in a woman of 80 years or more with active or convalescent COVID-19. The genes are TRBV4-3 and TRBJ1-2; D gene uncertain. Sequenced sample: peripheral blood. The CDR3 nucleotides are TGCGCCAGCAGCCCCTCTGCAGTCAACGCCATCTATGGCTACACCTTC. Its protein product is CASSPSAVNAIYGYTF.